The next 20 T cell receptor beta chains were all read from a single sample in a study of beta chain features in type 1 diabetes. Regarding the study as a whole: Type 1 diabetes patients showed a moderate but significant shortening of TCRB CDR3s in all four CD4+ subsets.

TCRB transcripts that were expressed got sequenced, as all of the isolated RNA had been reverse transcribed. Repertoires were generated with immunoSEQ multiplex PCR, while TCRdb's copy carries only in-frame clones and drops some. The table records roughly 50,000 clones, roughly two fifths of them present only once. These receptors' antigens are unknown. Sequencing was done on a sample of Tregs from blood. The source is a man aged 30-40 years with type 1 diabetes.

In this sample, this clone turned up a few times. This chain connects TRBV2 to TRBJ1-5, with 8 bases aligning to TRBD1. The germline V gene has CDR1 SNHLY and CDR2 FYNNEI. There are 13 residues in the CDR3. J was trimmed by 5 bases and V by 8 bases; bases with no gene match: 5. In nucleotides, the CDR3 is TGTGCCAGCTCAGGGGGCGTAGATCAGCCCCAGCATTTT. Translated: CASSGGVDQPQHF.

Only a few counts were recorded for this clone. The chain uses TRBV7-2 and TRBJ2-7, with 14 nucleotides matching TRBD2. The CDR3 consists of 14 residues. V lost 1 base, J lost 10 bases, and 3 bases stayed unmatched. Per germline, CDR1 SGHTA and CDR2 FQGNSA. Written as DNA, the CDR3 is TGTGCCAGCAGCTTAGATGGGACTAGCGGGAGTCAGTACTTC. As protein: CASSLDGTSGSQYF. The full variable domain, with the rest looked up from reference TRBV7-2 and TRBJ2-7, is GAGVSQSPSNKVTEKGKDVELRCDPISGHTALYWYRQSLGQGLEFLIYFQGNSAPDKSGLPSDRFSAERTGGSVSTLTIQRTQQEDSAVYLCASSLDGTSGSQYFGPGTRLTVT.

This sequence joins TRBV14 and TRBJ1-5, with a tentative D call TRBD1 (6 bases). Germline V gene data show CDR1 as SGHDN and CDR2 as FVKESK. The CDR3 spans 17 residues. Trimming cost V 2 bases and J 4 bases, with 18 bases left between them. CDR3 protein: CASSQPTGTISNQPQHF. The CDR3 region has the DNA TGTGCCAGCAGCCAACCTACAGGGACGATTTCGAATCAGCCCCAGCATTTT.

The CDR3 sequence is CASSVGGRWSSGELFF. The CDR3 nucleotides are TGTGCCAGCAGTGTCGGCGGGAGGTGGTCCTCCGGGGAGCTGTTTTTT. The chain uses TRBV2 and TRBJ2-2; TRBD2 matches at 8 bases. The CDR3 is 16 residues long. Germline V gives CDR1 SNHLY, CDR2 FYNNEI. After removal of 4 bases from V and 6 bases from J, the junction contained 10 bases not matched to a gene. Together with reference TRBV2 and TRBJ2-2, the CDR3 gives the full variable domain: EPEVTQTPSHQVTQMGQEVILRCVPISNHLYFYWYRQILGQKVEFLVSFYNNEISEKSEIFDDQFSVERPDGSNFTLKIRSTKLEDSAMYFCASSVGGRWSSGELFFGEGSRLTVL.

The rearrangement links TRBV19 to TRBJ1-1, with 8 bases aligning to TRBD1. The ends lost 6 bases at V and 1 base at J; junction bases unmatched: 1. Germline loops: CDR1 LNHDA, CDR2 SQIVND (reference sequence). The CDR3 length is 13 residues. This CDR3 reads CASSDRGNTEAFF. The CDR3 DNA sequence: TGTGCCAGTAGCGACAGGGGGAACACTGAAGCTTTCTTT.

The DNA for the CDR3 is TGTGCCAGCAGCTTGAAGACAGGGTACCAAGAGACCCAGTACTTC. This encodes CASSLKTGYQETQYF. The chain carries TRBV5-6 and TRBJ2-5; 7 bases line up with TRBD1. The CDR3 has 15 amino acids. V gave up 1 base and J gave up 0 bases; unmatched junction bases: 3. CDR1 is SGHDT, CDR2 YYEEEE, per germline. The full variable domain, its missing parts supplied by reference TRBV5-6 and TRBJ2-5, is DAGVTQSPTHLIKTRGQQVTLRCSPKSGHDTVSWYQQALGQGPQFIFQYYEEEERQRGNFPDRFSGHQFPNYSSELNVNALLLGDSALYLCASSLKTGYQETQYFGPGTRLLVL.

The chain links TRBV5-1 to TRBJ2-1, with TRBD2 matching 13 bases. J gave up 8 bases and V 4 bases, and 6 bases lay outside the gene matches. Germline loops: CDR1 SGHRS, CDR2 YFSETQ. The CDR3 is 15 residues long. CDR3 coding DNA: TGCGCCAGCAGCGCCGGACTAGCGGGAGACGATGAGCAGTTCTTC. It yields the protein CASSAGLAGDDEQFF. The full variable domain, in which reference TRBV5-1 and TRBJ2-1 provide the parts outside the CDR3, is KAGVTQTPRYLIKTRGQQVTLSCSPISGHRSVSWYQQTPGQGLQFLFEYFSETQRNKGNFPGRFSGRQFSNSRSEMNVSTLELGDSALYLCASSAGLAGDDEQFFGPGTRLTVL.

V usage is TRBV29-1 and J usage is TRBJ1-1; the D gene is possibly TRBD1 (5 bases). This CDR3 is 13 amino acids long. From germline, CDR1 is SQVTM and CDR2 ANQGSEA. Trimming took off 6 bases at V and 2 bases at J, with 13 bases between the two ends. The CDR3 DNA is TGCAGCGTCGCAACAGGAATAAACACTGAAGCTTTCTTT. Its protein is CSVATGINTEAFF.

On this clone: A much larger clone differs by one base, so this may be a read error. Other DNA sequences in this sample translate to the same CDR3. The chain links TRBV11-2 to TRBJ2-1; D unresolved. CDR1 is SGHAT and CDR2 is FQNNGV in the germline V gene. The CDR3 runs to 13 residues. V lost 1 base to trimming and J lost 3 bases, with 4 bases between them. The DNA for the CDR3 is TGTGCCAGCAGCTTAGCGCGCTACAATGAGCAGTTCTTC. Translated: CASSLARYNEQFF. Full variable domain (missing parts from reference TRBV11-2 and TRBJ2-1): EAGVAQSPRYKIIEKRQSVAFWCNPISGHATLYWYQQILGQGPKLLIQFQNNGVVDDSQLPKDRFSAERLKGVDSTLKIQPAKLEDSAVYLCASSLARYNEQFFGPGTRLTVL.

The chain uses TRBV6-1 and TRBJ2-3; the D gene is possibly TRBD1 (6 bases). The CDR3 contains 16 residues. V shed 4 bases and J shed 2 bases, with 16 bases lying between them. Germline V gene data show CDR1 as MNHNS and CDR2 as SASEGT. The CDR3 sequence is CASSGTQGTYTDTQYF. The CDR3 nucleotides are TGTGCCAGCAGTGGAACCCAGGGGACGTACACAGATACGCAGTATTTT.

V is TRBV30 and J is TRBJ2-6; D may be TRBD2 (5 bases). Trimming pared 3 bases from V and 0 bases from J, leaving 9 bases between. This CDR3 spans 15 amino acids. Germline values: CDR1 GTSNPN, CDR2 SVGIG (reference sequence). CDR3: CAWRVGISGANVLTF. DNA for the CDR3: TGTGCCTGGAGGGTCGGGATCTCTGGGGCCAACGTCCTGACTTTC. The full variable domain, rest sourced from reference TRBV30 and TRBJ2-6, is SQTIHQWPATLVQPVGSPLSLECTVEGTSNPNLYWYRQAAGRGLQLLFYSVGIGQISSEVPQNLSASRPQDRQFILSSKKLLLSDSGFYLCAWRVGISGANVLTFGAGSRLTVL.

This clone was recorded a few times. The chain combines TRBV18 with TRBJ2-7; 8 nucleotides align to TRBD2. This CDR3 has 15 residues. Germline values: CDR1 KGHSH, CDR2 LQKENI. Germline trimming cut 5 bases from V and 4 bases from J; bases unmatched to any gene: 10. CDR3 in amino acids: CASSGPTSGLYEQYF. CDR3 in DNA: TGTGCCAGCTCAGGCCCTACTAGCGGATTGTACGAGCAGTACTTC. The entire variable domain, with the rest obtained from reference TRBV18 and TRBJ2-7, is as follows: NAGVMQNPRHLVRRRGQEARLRCSPMKGHSHVYWYRQLPEEGLKFMVYLQKENIIDESGMPKERFSAEFPKEGPSILRIQQVVRGDSAAYFCASSGPTSGLYEQYFGPGTRLTVT.

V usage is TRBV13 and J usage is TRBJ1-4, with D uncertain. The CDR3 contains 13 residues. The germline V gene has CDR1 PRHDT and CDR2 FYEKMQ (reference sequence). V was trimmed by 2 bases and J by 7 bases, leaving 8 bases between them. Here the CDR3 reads CASSLLGIEKLFF. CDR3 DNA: TGTGCCAGCAGCTTACTCGGGATTGAAAAACTGTTTTTT.

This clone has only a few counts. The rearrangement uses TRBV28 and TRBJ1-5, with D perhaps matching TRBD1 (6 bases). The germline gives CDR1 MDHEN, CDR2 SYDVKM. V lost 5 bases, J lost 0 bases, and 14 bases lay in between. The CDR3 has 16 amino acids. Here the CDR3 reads CASSPWTENSNQPQHF. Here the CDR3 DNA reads TGTGCCAGCAGTCCCTGGACAGAAAATAGCAATCAGCCCCAGCATTTT.

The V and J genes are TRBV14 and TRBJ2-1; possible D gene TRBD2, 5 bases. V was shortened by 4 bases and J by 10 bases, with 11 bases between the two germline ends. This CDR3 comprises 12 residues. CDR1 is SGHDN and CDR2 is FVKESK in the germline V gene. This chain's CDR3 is CASSPIGGEQFF. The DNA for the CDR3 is TGTGCCAGCAGCCCTATAGGCGGGGAGCAGTTCTTC.

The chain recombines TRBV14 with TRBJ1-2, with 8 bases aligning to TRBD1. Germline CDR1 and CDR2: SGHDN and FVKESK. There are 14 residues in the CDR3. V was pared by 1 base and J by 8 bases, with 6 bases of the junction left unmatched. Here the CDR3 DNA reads TGTGCCAGCAGCCAAGTGGACAGGGTAGCCGGCTACACCTTC. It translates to CASSQVDRVAGYTF.

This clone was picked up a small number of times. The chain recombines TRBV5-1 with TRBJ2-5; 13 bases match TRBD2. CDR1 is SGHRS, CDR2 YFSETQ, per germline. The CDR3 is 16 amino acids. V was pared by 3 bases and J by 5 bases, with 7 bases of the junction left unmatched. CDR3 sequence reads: CASSWGTSGTGETQYF. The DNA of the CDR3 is TGCGCCAGCAGCTGGGGGACTAGCGGGACGGGGGAGACCCAGTACTTC.

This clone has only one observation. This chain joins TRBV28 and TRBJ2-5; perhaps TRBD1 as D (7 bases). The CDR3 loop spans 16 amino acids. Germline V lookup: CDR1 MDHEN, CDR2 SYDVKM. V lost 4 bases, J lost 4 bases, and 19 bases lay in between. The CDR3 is CASSSRTGGDRETQYF. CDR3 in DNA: TGTGCCAGCAGTTCCCGGACAGGCGGGGATAGAGAGACCCAGTACTTC.

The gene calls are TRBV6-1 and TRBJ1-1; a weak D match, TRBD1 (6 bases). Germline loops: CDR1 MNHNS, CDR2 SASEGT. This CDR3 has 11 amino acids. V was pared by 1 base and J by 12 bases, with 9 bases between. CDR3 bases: TGTGCCAGCAGTGAAGTACAGGGACCTTTCTTT. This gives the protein CASSEVQGPFF.

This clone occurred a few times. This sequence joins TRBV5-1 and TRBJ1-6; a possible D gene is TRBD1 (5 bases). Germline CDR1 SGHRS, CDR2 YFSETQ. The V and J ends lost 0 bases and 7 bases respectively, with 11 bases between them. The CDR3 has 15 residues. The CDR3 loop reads CASSLEQAPNSPLHF. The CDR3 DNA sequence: TGCGCCAGCAGCTTGGAACAGGCGCCCAATTCACCCCTCCACTTT.